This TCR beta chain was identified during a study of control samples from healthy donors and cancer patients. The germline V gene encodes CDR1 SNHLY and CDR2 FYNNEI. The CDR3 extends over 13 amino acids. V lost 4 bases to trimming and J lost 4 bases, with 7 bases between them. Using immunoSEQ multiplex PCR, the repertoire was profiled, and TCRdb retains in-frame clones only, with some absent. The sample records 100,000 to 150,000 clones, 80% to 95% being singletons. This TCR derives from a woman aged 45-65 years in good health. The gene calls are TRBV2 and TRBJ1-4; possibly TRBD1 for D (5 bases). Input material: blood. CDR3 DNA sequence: TGTGCCAGCAGTGGACAGCTTAATGAAAAACTGTTTTTT. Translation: CASSGQLNEKLFF.